The sequence of this T cell receptor (beta chain) was determined in a study of blood T cell repertoires in COVID-19. Overall study: Sites across the United States, Italy and Spain contributed samples from acute and convalescent COVID-19. Sources were T cells, B-cell-depleted T cells, or PBMCs; the material itself was cDNA or gDNA.

V was cut by 10 bases and J by 3 bases, with 9 bases left in between. Germline values: CDR1 ENHRY, CDR2 SYGVKD. CDR3 size: 11 residues. In the authors' methods: Nucleated cell counts were estimated from reference gene primer amplification. Produced via immunoSEQ multiplex PCR; TCRdb's table is partial and in-frame only. Clonal size and the V and J genes are those of that table, whereas D and trimming came from the DNA. This table has under 250,000 clones, 92% appearing once. This clone was counted a few times. This TCR was sampled from a man aged 30 to 45 with acute or convalescent COVID-19. Sequenced input: peripheral blood. This chain connects TRBV10-3 to TRBJ1-1, with unresolved D. The CDR3 DNA sequence: TGTGCCACTAGGGAGGACACTGAAGCTTTCTTT. This gives the protein CATREDTEAFF.